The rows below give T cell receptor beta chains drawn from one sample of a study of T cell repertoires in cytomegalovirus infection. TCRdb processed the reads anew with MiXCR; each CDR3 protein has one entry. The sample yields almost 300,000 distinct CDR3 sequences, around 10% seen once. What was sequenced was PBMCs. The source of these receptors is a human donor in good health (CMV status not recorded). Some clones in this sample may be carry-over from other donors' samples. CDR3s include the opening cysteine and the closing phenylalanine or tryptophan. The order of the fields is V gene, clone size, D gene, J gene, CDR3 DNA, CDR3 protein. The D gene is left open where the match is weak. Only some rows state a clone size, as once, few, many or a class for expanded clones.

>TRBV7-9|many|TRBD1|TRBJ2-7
TGTGCCAGCAGAGGACAGGGCTCCACCTACGAGCAGTACTTC
CASRGQGSTYEQYF
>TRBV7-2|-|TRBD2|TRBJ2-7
TGTGCCAGCAGCGGCGGGGGATTCTACGAGCAGTACTTC
CASSGGGFYEQYF
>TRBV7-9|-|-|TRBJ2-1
TGTGCCAGCAGGCGTACAGGCGATGAGCAGTTCTTC
CASRRTGDEQFF
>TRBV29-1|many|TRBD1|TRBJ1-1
TGCAGCGTTCGGACAGGGTGGGCTGAAGCTTTCTTT
CSVRTGWAEAFF
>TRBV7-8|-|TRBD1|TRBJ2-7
TGTGCCAGAAGCCCGACAGGGGAATCCACTTATCCCTACGAGCAGTACTTC
CARSPTGESTYPYEQYF
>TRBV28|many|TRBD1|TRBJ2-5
TGTGCCAGCAGTCCAATCCTGGGACAGGGAACTGCCGGGGAGTGGACCCAGTACTTC
CASSPILGQGTAGEWTQYF
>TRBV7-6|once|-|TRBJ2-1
TGTGCCAGCAGCTCTGGCCTTACTGCGCTTTCCTACAATGAGCAGTTCTTC
CASSSGLTALSYNEQFF
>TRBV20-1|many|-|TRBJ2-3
TGCAGTGCTAGAGGTTCTGTCGACCTTACGCAGTATTTT
CSARGSVDLTQYF
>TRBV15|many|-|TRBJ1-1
TGTGCCACCAGCAGAGATGGTAGGAGGGCGGAAGCTTTCTTT
CATSRDGRRAEAFF
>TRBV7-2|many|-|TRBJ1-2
TGTGCCAGCAGCCGTCGTGCCGGGGACGGGGGGAGCTATGGCTACACCTTC
CASSRRAGDGGSYGYTF
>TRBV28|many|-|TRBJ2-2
TGTGCCAGCATCGGACCGGGAAACACCGGGGAGCTGTTTTTT
CASIGPGNTGELFF
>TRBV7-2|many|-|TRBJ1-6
TGTGCCAGCAGCTTACTAGGATCACCCCTCCACTTT
CASSLLGSPLHF
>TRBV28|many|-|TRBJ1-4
TGTGCCAGCAGTTTTCGGGCAGGGGAACTGTTTTTT
CASSFRAGELFF
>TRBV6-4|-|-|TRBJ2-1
TGTGCCAGCAGTGATTTAAAGGGACACCAGTTCTTC
CASSDLKGHQFF
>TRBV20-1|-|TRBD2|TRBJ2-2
TGCAGCCCAAAGCGGGGGGGGCCGAACGGGGAGCTGTTTTTT
CSPKRGGPNGELFF
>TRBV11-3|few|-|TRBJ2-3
TGTGCCAGCAGCTTATACAGGGGGGGTCCCGATACGCAGTATTTT
CASSLYRGGPDTQYF
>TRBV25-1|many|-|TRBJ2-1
TGTGCCAGCAGTGAATTCGAGGGGCCCTCCTACAATGAGCAGTTCTTC
CASSEFEGPSYNEQFF
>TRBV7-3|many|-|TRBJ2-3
TGTGCCAGCAGCCCCCGGGGGGCAGGTACGCAGTATTTT
CASSPRGAGTQYF
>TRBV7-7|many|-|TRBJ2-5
TGTGCTAGCAGCTTATCATTCACAGGGCCCGAGACCCAGTACTTC
CASSLSFTGPETQYF
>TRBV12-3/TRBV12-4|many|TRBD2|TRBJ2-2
TGTGCCAGCAGTTTCTCTAGCGGGGGGGCTGACGGGGAGCTGTTTTTT
CASSFSSGGADGELFF
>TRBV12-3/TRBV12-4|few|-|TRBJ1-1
TGTGCCAGCAGTTTGGAGCGGGGGATCACTGAAGCTTTCTTT
CASSLERGITEAFF
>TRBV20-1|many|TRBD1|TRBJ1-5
TGCAGTGCTAGAGATCTAAGGGGGCTTGGGAATCAGCCCCAGCATTTT
CSARDLRGLGNQPQHF
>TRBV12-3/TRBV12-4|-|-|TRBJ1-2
TGTGCCAGCAGTTCGACAGAACATGACTATGGCTACACCTTC
CASSSTEHDYGYTF
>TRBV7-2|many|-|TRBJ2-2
TGTGCCAGCAGCTTAGCGGGGTCCGGGGAGCTGTTTTTT
CASSLAGSGELFF
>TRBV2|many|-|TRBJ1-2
TGTGCCAGCAGGCGAATAGGGTACGGCTACACCTTC
CASRRIGYGYTF
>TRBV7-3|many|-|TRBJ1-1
TGTGCCAGCAGCTTAACAGGGGAGGCTGAAGCTTTCTTT
CASSLTGEAEAFF
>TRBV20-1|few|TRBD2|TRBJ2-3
TGCAGTGCCCCCTCTAGCGGGGGGGTCCATTCTACGCAGTATTTT
CSAPSSGGVHSTQYF
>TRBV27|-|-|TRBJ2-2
TGTGCCGGCAGTTTAAGGGCCTCTAAACCCAACACCGGGGAGCTGTTTTTT
CAGSLRASKPNTGELFF
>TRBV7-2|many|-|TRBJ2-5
TGTGCCAGCAGCTTAGGAGGTGTACAAGAGACCCAGTACTTC
CASSLGGVQETQYF
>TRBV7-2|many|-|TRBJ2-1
TGTGCCAGCAGCTCCAGACCGGAGGACGATGAGCAGTTCTTC
CASSSRPEDDEQFF
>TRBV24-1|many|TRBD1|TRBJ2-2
TGTGCCACCAGTGATCCTGGGACAGTGAACACCGGGGAGCTGTTTTTT
CATSDPGTVNTGELFF
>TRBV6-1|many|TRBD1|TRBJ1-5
TGTGCCAGCTATGGGACAGGGGTCTATCAGCCCCAGCATTTT
CASYGTGVYQPQHF
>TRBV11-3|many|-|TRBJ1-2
TGTGCCAGCAGCGTATACCCGAACAAGGTATGCGGCTACACCTTC
CASSVYPNKVCGYTF
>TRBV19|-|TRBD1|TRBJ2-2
TGTGCCAGTAGTAACAGGGGATATACCGGGGAGCTGTTTTTT
CASSNRGYTGELFF
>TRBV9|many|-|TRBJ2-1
TGTGCCAGCAGCACCGGACAGGGAGGGTACAATGAGCAGTTCTTC
CASSTGQGGYNEQFF
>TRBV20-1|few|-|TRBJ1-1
TGCAGTGCCCGTACAGGAGCTGAAGCTTTCTTT
CSARTGAEAFF
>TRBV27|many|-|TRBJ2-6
TGTGCCAGCAGTCCCATAAGACAGGCGACCTCTGGGGCCAACGTCCTGACTTTC
CASSPIRQATSGANVLTF
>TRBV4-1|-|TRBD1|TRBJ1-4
TGCGCCAGCGACCCCGGGACAGGTGCTGAAAAACTGTTTTTT
CASDPGTGAEKLFF